Included here is one T cell receptor (beta chain) sequence, with context. This specimen belongs to a study of human T cells and chemical hapten exposure. Using its own MiXCR run on the RACE reads, TCRdb lists one record per CDR3 protein. The sample yields 35,000 to 50,000 distinct CDR3 sequences, roughly 9% seen once. The sample's time point: patch test 2, 6 weeks after DPC sensitization. Treatment: therapeutic diphenylcyclopropenone sensitization with weekly scalp DPC. Unfractionated whole blood yielded total RNA. Non-pregnant alopecia patients aged 18 to 70, suitable for DPC therapy. This specimen consisted of whole blood, obtained in connection with sensitization to the hapten diphenylcyclopropenone (DPC). The source of this sequence is a woman younger than 45 with alopecia areata. Some clones in this sample may be carry-over from other donors' samples.

CDR3 DNA: TGTGCCTGGAGGACCGGACGGGATGGTACGCAGTATTTT. Amino acid sequence: CAWRTGRDGTQYF. The chain recombines TRBV30 with TRBJ2-3; D perhaps matches TRBD2 (5 bases). The CDR3 extends over 13 amino acids. The V end was cut by 3 bases, the J end by 8 bases, with 15 bases between. Germline V gene data show CDR1 as GTSNPN and CDR2 as SVGIG (reference sequence).